This TCR beta chain was profiled in a study of T cell responses to AZD1222 COVID-19 vaccine. Notes on the study in general: Repertoires were obtained only post-peak T cell response. Nearly half of the spike-specific TCRs reportedly recognize variant regions that carry no mutations. Mapped onto spike, vaccine-associated CD4 TCRs spanned it and were dominant at 160-218 and 743-854.

Data came from immunoSEQ multiplex PCR; TCRdb stores just in-frame clones and leaves some out. The sample yields over 110,000 clones, 90% to 95% seen once. A word on this clone: Its matching antigen is unknown.

This CDR3 spans 14 amino acids. From germline, CDR1 is MNHNY and CDR2 SVGAGI (reference sequence). This chain joins TRBV6-6 and TRBJ2-7; D uncertain. Here the sequenced sample was peripheral blood, taken on day 0 of AZD1222 vaccination. The sequence was collected from an adult in good health. The CDR3 DNA reads TGTGCGCCCGTGGAGAGCCTTAGCTCCTACGAGCAGTACTTC. This gives the protein CAPVESLSSYEQYF.